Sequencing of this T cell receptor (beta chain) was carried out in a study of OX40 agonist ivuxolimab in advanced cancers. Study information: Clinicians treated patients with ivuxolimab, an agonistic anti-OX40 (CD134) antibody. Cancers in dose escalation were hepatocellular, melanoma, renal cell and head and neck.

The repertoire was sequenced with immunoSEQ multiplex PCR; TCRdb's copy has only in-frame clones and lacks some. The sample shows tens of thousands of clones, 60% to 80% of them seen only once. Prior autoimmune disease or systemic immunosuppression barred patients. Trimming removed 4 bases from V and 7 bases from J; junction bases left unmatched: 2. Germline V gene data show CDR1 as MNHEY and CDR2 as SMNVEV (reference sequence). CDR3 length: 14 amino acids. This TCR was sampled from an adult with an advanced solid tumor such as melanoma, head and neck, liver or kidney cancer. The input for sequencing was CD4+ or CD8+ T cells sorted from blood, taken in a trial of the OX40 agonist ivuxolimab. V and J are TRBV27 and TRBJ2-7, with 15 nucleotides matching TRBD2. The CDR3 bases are TGTGCCAGCAGTTCGGGACTAGCGGGAGGAGAGCAGTACTTC. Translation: CASSSGLAGGEQYF.